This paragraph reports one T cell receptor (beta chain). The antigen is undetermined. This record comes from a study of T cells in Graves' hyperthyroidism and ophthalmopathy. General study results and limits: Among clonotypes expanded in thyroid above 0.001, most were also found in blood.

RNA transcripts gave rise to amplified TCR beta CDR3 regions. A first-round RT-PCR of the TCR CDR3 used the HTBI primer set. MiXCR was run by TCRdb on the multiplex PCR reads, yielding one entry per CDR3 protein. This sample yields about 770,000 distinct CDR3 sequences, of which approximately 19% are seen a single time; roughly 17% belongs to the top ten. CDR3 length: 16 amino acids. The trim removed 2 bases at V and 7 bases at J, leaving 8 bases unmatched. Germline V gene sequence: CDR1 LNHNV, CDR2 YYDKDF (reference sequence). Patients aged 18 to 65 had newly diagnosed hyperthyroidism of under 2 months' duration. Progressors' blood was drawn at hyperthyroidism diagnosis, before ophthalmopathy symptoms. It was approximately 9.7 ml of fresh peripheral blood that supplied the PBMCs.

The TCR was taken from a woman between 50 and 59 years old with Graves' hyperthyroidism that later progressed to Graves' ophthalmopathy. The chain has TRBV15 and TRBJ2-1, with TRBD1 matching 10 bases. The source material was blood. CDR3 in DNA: TGTGCCACCAGCAGATCGGGACAGGGGTATAGGAATGAGCAGTTCTTC. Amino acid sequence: CATSRSGQGYRNEQFF.